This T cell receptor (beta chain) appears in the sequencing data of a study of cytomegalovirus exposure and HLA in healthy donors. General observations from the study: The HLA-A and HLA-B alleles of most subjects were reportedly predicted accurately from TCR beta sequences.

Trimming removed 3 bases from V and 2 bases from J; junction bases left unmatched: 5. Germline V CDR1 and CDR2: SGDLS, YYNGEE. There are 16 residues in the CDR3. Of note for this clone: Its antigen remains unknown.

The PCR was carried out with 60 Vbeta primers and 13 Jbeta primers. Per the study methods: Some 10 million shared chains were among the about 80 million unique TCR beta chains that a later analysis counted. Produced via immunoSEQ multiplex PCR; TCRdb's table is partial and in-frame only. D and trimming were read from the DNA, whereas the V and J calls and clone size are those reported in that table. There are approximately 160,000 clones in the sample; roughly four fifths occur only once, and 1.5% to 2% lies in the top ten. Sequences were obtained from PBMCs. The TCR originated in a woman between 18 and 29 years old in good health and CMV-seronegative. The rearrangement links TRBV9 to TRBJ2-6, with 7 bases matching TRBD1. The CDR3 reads CASSATTGPGANVLTF. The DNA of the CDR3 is TGTGCCAGCAGCGCTACGACAGGGCCTGGGGCCAACGTCCTGACTTTC.